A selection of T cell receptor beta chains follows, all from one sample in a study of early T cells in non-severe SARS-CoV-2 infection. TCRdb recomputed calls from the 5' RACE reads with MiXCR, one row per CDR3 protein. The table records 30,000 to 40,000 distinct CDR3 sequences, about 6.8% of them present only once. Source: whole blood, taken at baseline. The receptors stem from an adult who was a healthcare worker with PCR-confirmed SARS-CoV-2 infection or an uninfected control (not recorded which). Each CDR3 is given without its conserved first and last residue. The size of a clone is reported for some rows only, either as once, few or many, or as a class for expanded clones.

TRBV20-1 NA SASINNEQF
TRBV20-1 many SARDRRMNSWYQETQY
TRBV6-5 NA ASSYSRGMNTGELF
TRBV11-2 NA ASSPGFTKNIQY
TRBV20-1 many SARDSSSGSYEQY
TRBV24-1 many ATSDLGEVRQY
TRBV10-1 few ASSMGTGRNSPLH
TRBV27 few ASSSRTSGRAADTQY
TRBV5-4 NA ASSLLSGGLSDIQY
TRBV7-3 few ASSLTKGLARANEQF
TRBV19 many ASSMKVTGELF
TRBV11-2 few ASSLRLRTSGIPYEQY
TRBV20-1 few SARVKYSPYGYT
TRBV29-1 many SVDEGTAPYGYT
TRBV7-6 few ASSLAFALAETQY
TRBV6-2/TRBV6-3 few ASRLTSGNTGELF
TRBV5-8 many ASSRKRELARSYEQY
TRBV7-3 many ASSLGPGDTQY
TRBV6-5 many ASSRLDRDRVSPLH
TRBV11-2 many ASSLDSASGGYNEQF
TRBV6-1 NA ASSSARGGAEF
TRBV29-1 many SALAGTGREAF
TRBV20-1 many SARRAGGSQETQY
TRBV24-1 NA ATSEGAGSNQPQH
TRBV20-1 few SASSRTVQAETQY
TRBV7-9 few ASSLAGQYTEAF
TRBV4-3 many ASSQELAEGWELF
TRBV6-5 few ASSYGGFNTGELF